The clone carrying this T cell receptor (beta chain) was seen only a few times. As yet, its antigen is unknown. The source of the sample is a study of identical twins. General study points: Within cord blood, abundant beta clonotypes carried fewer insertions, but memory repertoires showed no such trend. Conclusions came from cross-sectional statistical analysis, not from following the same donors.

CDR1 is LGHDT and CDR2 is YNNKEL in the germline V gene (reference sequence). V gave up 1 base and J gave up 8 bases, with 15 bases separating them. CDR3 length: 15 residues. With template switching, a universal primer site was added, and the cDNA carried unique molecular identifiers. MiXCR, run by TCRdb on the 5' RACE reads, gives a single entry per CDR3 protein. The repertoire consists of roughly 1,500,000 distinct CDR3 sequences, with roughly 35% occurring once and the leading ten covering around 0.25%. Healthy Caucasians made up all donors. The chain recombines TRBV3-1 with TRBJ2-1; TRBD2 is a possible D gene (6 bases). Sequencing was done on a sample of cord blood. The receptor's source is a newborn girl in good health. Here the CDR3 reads CASSQGLVRIDEQFF. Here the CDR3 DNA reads TGTGCCAGCAGCCAAGGACTAGTCAGAATTGATGAGCAGTTCTTC.